Listed below are T cell receptor beta chains from one sample, sequenced in a study of T cell repertoires in cytomegalovirus infection. One entry per CDR3 protein results from TCRdb running MiXCR on the reads. The sample includes 150,000 or so distinct CDR3 sequences, about 15% seen only once; the top ten take around 19%. Sequenced material: CD8+ T cells from PBMCs. Every receptor here comes from a human donor in good health (CMV status not recorded). Some clones in this sample may be carry-over from other donors' samples. CDR3s include the opening cysteine and the closing phenylalanine or tryptophan. A D gene is named only where the DNA matches it firmly. Clone size is given for some rows only: seen once, a few or many times, or a class if the clone is expanded.

>TRBV6-2/TRBV6-3|TRBJ2-7|TRBD2|few
CASSYSKVAGHYEQYF
TGTGCCAGCAGTTACTCGAAAGTAGCGGGACATTACGAGCAGTACTTC
>TRBV12-3/TRBV12-4|TRBJ2-1|.|.
CADQGGRYNEQFF
TGTGCCGACCAGGGAGGTCGGTACAATGAGCAGTTCTTC
>TRBV12-3/TRBV12-4|TRBJ2-7|.|.
CASSPRGLGSSREQYF
TGTGCCAGCAGCCCACGTGGGTTAGGATCCTCTCGCGAGCAGTACTTC
>TRBV29-1|TRBJ2-5|TRBD1|.
CSVAGGYQETQYF
TGCAGCGTTGCAGGGGGATACCAAGAGACCCAGTACTTC
>TRBV12-3/TRBV12-4|TRBJ2-1|.|many
CASSPGGNYNEQFF
TGTGCCAGCAGTCCCGGTGGGAATTACAATGAGCAGTTCTTC
>TRBV7-2|TRBJ2-7|TRBD2|few
CATLVAGDRMGYEQYF
TGTGCCACCTTAGTGGCGGGGGACCGGATGGGCTACGAGCAGTACTTC
>TRBV20-1|TRBJ1-2|TRBD1|.
CSARDRGTAYGYTF
TGCAGTGCTAGAGATCGGGGGACAGCCTATGGCTACACCTTC
>TRBV12-3/TRBV12-4|TRBJ2-4|.|few
CASSFGGTKNIQYF
TGTGCCAGCAGTTTCGGCGGGACAAAAAACATTCAGTACTTC
>TRBV6-6|TRBJ2-3|TRBD2|.
CASSLRERESTDTQYF
TGTGCCAGCAGCCTTCGTGAGCGGGAGAGTACAGATACGCAGTATTTT
>TRBV5-6|TRBJ2-7|.|many
CASSSGGSYEQYF
TGTGCCAGCAGCTCCGGTGGCTCCTACGAGCAGTACTTC
>TRBV7-2|TRBJ2-4|TRBD2|.
CASSLAPSGPSFDIQYF
TGTGCCAGCAGCTTAGCGCCTAGCGGGCCGTCATTTGACATTCAGTACTTC
>TRBV9|TRBJ1-1|.|.
CASAQGKNTEAFF
TGTGCCAGCGCGCAGGGGAAGAACACTGAAGCTTTCTTT
>TRBV7-3|TRBJ2-6|.|.
CASSLGFGANVLTF
TGTGCCAGCAGCTTAGGGTTTGGGGCCAACGTCCTGACTTTC
>TRBV28|TRBJ1-4|TRBD1|.
CATTRGQLNEKLFF
TGTGCCACCACCCGGGGACAGTTAAATGAAAAACTGTTTTTT
>TRBV15|TRBJ2-7|.|.
CATSRDLEGFYEQYF
TGTGCCACCAGCAGAGATTTAGAGGGGTTCTACGAGCAGTACTTC
>TRBV14|TRBJ1-2|.|few
CASSNHAGVTYGYTF
TGTGCCAGCAGCAACCACGCAGGGGTCACCTATGGCTACACCTTC
>TRBV6-2/TRBV6-3|TRBJ2-3|TRBD2|few
CATTRGSGGIDTQYF
TGTGCCACCACGCGAGGTAGCGGGGGAATAGATACGCAGTATTTT
>TRBV7-2|TRBJ1-5|TRBD1|few
CASSPGGSPQPQHF
TGTGCCAGCAGCCCAGGGGGCAGCCCTCAGCCCCAGCATTTT
>TRBV9|TRBJ1-1|.|.
CASSATSGTEAFF
TGTGCCAGCAGCGCAACCTCGGGCACTGAAGCTTTCTTT
>TRBV7-2|TRBJ2-7|TRBD2|many
CASSLTSGRSEQYF
TGTGCCAGCAGCCTGACTAGCGGGAGGAGTGAGCAGTACTTC
>TRBV7-2|TRBJ2-7|.|many
CASSLDPDEQYF
TGTGCCAGCAGCTTAGACCCGGACGAGCAGTACTTC
>TRBV6-2/TRBV6-3|TRBJ2-3|.|many
CASSYSLRDTQYF
TGTGCCAGCAGTTACTCACTCCGAGATACGCAGTATTTT
>TRBV5-4|TRBJ2-7|.|.
CASSSPGGIDEQYF
TGTGCCAGCAGCTCCCCGGGGGGCATCGACGAGCAGTACTTC
>TRBV7-2|TRBJ2-1|TRBD2|many
CASSLIPAGGNEQFF
TGTGCCAGCAGCTTAATTCCAGCGGGGGGCAATGAGCAGTTCTTC
>TRBV20-1|TRBJ2-2|.|.
CSARQGTGELFF
TGCAGTGCTAGACAGGGCACCGGGGAGCTGTTTTTT
>TRBV27|TRBJ2-7|TRBD2|once
CASSLLADYEQYF
TGTGCCAGCAGTTTACTAGCGGACTACGAGCAGTACTTC
>TRBV7-3|TRBJ2-3|TRBD2|few
CASSGTGGAGDTQYF
TGTGCCAGCAGCGGAACCGGGGGGGCCGGAGATACGCAGTATTTT
>TRBV6-2/TRBV6-3|TRBJ1-5|.|few
CASGWGHNQPQHF
TGTGCCAGCGGGTGGGGGCACAATCAGCCCCAGCATTTT
>TRBV6-5|TRBJ2-3|.|.
CASSHRNRAADTQYF
TGTGCCAGCAGTCACCGAAACCGGGCTGCAGATACGCAGTATTTT
>TRBV11-2|TRBJ2-1|.|.
CASSLEAGTGREQFF
TGTGCCAGCAGCTTAGAGGCGGGCACGGGGCGTGAGCAGTTCTTC
>TRBV7-9|TRBJ2-5|.|.
CASSLIGRSETQYF
TGTGCCAGCAGCTTAATAGGAAGGTCGGAGACCCAGTACTTC